These 30 T cell receptor beta chains share one sample of origin, sequenced in a study of blood T cells in healthy people across ages. Then a second PCR, running roughly 6 to 11 cycles, was carried out with a sample-barcoded 5' primer and a J-beta primer mix. MiXCR, run by TCRdb on the 5' RACE reads, gives a single entry per CDR3 protein. The table lists some 750,000 distinct CDR3 sequences, around a fifth of them singletons. Input material: blood. All receptors derive from a man aged 65 to 79 in good health.

This clonotype has a count of ten or more. V usage is TRBV20-1 and J usage is TRBJ1-1, with D unclear. Germline CDR1 is DFQATT and CDR2 is SNEGSKA (reference sequence). The CDR3 runs 17 residues. Trimming shortened V by 0 bases and J by 0 bases, and 17 bases separated the two germline ends. The CDR3 here is CSARDPGQSGMNTEAFF. The DNA for the CDR3 is TGCAGTGCTAGAGATCCTGGCCAGAGCGGAATGAACACTGAAGCTTTCTTT.

A few counts support this clonotype. CDR3 region: CSARGGVRQTANEKLFF. The DNA for the CDR3 is TGCAGTGCTAGGGGCGGGGTTAGACAGACCGCTAATGAAAAACTGTTTTTT. The chain uses TRBV20-1 and TRBJ1-4, with D perhaps matching TRBD1 (5 bases). V shed 3 bases and J shed 3 bases, with 20 bases lying between them. The germline V gene encodes CDR1 DFQATT and CDR2 SNEGSKA (reference sequence). CDR3 length equals 17 residues.

This sequence joins TRBV3-1 and TRBJ2-5, with a possible D match to TRBD1 (5 bases). CDR1 and CDR2 from the germline V gene are LGHDT and YNNKEL (reference sequence). There are 14 residues in the CDR3. V shed 0 bases and J shed 7 bases, with 12 bases lying between them. Here the CDR3 reads CASSQDRQLRTQYF. CDR3 nucleotides: TGTGCCAGCAGCCAAGATCGACAGCTACGGACCCAGTACTTC.

V gene TRBV4-3 combines with J gene TRBJ1-4; TRBD1 is a possible D gene (5 bases). The CDR3 contains 14 residues. The V end lost 1 base, the J end lost 6 bases, and 9 bases lay between the germline ends. CDR1 and CDR2 (germline): LGHNA, YSLEER. The CDR3 sequence is CASSQVLGDEKLFF. For the CDR3, the DNA is TGCGCCAGCAGCCAAGTGCTGGGGGATGAAAAACTGTTTTTT.

This clonotype was observed a handful of times. At one end the junction does not follow the germline gene, possibly because of a read error. The J gene is TRBJ2-3, the V gene TRBV29-1; no clear D. The CDR3 length is 12 residues. The germline V gene encodes CDR1 SQVTM and CDR2 ANQGSEA. CDR3 DNA sequence: TGCAGCGTTGGGCAAGTCACAGATATGCAGTATTTT. Its protein product is CSVGQVTDMQYF.

This clonotype has a handful of counts. The chain combines TRBV5-1 with TRBJ2-5, with no clear D. The germline gives CDR1 SGHRS, CDR2 YFSETQ. Between the trimmed V and J ends, which lost 2 bases and 8 bases, there was a span of 16 bases. The CDR3 extends over 14 amino acids. In nucleotides, the CDR3 is TGCGCCAGCAGCTTTTACGGTGAGGCAGGTACCCAGTACTTC. Translation gives CASSFYGEAGTQYF.

V is TRBV6-2 or TRBV6-3 and J is TRBJ2-1; TRBD1 or TRBD2 may be the D gene (6 bases each). Between the trimmed V and J ends, which lost 0 bases and 2 bases, there was a span of 8 bases. This CDR3 has 15 residues. CDR1 is MNHEY, CDR2 SVGEGT, per germline. CDR3 residues: CASSYSRGAYNEQFF. The CDR3 DNA reads as TGTGCCAGCAGTTACTCGAGGGGGGCCTACAATGAGCAGTTCTTC.

This clonotype was seen only a few times. The V call is TRBV12-3 or TRBV12-4, the J call TRBJ2-5; possible D gene TRBD2, 5 bases. This CDR3 has 13 residues. V was clipped by 6 bases and J by 2 bases, with 10 bases between them. The CDR3 nucleotides are TGTGCCAGCAGCCCCGGGATGCAAGAGACCCAGTACTTC. Protein: CASSPGMQETQYF.

The chain joins TRBV24-1 to TRBJ2-7; D may correspond to TRBD1 or TRBD2 (7 bases each). The CDR3 is 14 amino acids. Germline V lookup: CDR1 KGHDR, CDR2 SFDVKD. V was clipped by 2 bases and J by 4 bases, with 11 bases between them. The CDR3 region is CATSDYRGGYEQYV. The CDR3 DNA follows: TGTGCCACCAGTGATTACAGGGGAGGGTACGAGCAGTACGTC.

The chain uses TRBV9 and TRBJ2-3; 8 nucleotides line up with TRBD2. J gave up 8 bases and V 1 base, and 9 bases lay outside the gene matches. From germline, CDR1 is SGDLS and CDR2 YYNGEE. This CDR3 is built from 15 residues. CDR3 sequence (DNA): TGTGCCAGCAGCGTAACACTAGCGGAGGGGGGTACGCAGTATTTT. Amino acids: CASSVTLAEGGTQYF.

This clonotype occurred a few times. This chain links TRBV5-1 with TRBJ1-1; possible D gene TRBD1, 5 bases. Trimming cost V 4 bases and J 7 bases, with 17 bases left between them. CDR3 size: 14 residues. Per the germline V gene, CDR1 is SGHRS and CDR2 is YFSETQ. Here the CDR3 DNA reads TGCGCCAGCAGCCATGGACATATCGCCGTTGAAGCTTTCTTT. The encoded protein is CASSHGHIAVEAFF.

This clonotype has only a few counts. The J gene is TRBJ2-1, the V gene TRBV20-1; unclear D gene. Germline V gene sequence: CDR1 DFQATT, CDR2 SNEGSKA (reference sequence). With 5 bases removed from V and 0 bases from J, the gap between germline ends came to 14 bases. The CDR3 is 15 residues long. Here the CDR3 reads CSAAPRPSSYNEQFF. In DNA form, the CDR3 reads TGCAGTGCTGCCCCCCGGCCAAGCTCCTACAATGAGCAGTTCTTC.

This clonotype was recorded many times. The chain combines TRBV6-6 with TRBJ2-3, with D uncertain. Looked up from germline, CDR1 is MNHNY and CDR2 is SVGAGI (reference sequence). This CDR3 has 14 residues. V was trimmed by 7 bases and J by 1 base, leaving 12 bases between them. CDR3 in DNA: TGTGCCAGCACCCTTGACGACCGCACAGATACGCAGTATTTT. Residues: CASTLDDRTDTQYF.

CDR3 in DNA: TGCGCCAGCAGCCAAACCCCAGGGCCAGATACGCAGTATTTT. This sequence encodes CASSQTPGPDTQYF. The chain joins TRBV5-1 to TRBJ2-3, with a weak D call TRBD1 (5 bases). The CDR3 is 14 amino acids. Germline V gives CDR1 SGHRS, CDR2 YFSETQ. V gave up 4 bases and J gave up 4 bases, with 13 bases separating them.

The genes are TRBV3-1 and TRBJ2-3; 9 bases are shared with TRBD2. J lost 6 bases, V lost 6 bases, and 7 bases had no gene match. Germline-derived CDR1 and CDR2 are LGHDT and YNNKEL (reference sequence). The CDR3 sequence is 14 residues long. DNA of the CDR3: TGTGCCAGCAGTCCTAGCGGGGCATGGGATACGCAGTATTTT. It yields the protein CASSPSGAWDTQYF.

The chain is built from TRBV5-1 and TRBJ2-2, with 8 bases that match TRBD2. The CDR3 is 14 amino acids. V trimming: 4 bases; J trimming: 7 bases; junction bases outside the gene matches: 6. Germline lookup yields CDR1 SGHRS and CDR2 YFSETQ. CDR3 amino acids: CASSVAGTDGELFF. CDR3 in DNA: TGCGCCAGCAGCGTAGCGGGAACGGACGGGGAGCTGTTTTTT.

The table lists this clonotype with many counts. The chain has TRBV12-3 or TRBV12-4 and TRBJ2-7; the match to TRBD2 covers 8 bases. V shed 7 bases and J 0 bases; nucleotides not matched to a gene: 5. CDR3 length equals 14 residues. This chain's CDR3 is CASTRGGASYEQYF. The CDR3 bases are TGTGCCAGCACCCGGGGGGGGGCCTCCTACGAGCAGTACTTC.

This chain uses TRBV24-1 with TRBJ2-7; D may be TRBD2 (5 bases). The DNA end is a closer match to TRBJ2-1, so the J assignment may be wrong. The CDR3 contains 15 residues. The germline V gene has CDR1 KGHDR and CDR2 SFDVKD. The CDR3 coding sequence is TGTGCCACCAGTGATTTTACGAGGGCAGCCAATGAGCAGTTCTTC. It yields the protein CATSDFTRAANEQFF.

The chain employs TRBV7-2 and TRBJ2-4; the D is unclear. The CDR3 runs to 14 residues. CDR1 and CDR2 (germline): SGHTA, FQGNSA. Trimming took off 5 bases at V and 0 bases at J, with 8 bases between the two ends. The CDR3 region is CASSTDPAKNIQYF. The CDR3 DNA is TGTGCCAGCAGCACGGACCCAGCCAAAAACATTCAGTACTTC.

V usage is TRBV14 and J usage is TRBJ1-1; perhaps TRBD1 as D (5 bases). CDR1 and CDR2 from the germline V gene are SGHDN and FVKESK. The CDR3 has 15 residues. With 3 bases removed from V and 6 bases from J, the gap between germline ends came to 17 bases. The DNA for the CDR3 is TGTGCCAGCAGCCATGGCAGGCTTCAGGGTCCTGAAGCTTTCTTT. As protein: CASSHGRLQGPEAFF.

This clonotype was detected only once. V gene TRBV5-1 combines with J gene TRBJ1-6; 9 bases align to TRBD1. Germline V gene lookup returns CDR1 SGHRS and CDR2 YFSETQ. This CDR3 comprises 15 residues. With V trimmed by 8 bases and J by 10 bases, 13 bases remained unmatched. As DNA, the CDR3 is TGCGCCAGTAATCCGGGACAGGGAGTTGGCTCACCCCTCCACTTT. Residues: CASNPGQGVGSPLHF.

The chain has TRBV6-1 and TRBJ1-2; the D gene is possibly TRBD1 (6 bases). Trimming stripped 8 bases from V and 6 bases from J, with 16 bases between. Per the germline V gene, CDR1 is MNHNS and CDR2 is SASEGT. This CDR3 has 13 amino acids. As DNA, the CDR3 is TGTGCCAGCTCCGAGGGGGGTTCACATGGCTACACCTTC. Its protein is CASSEGGSHGYTF.

The chain carries TRBV28 and TRBJ2-7; D is possibly TRBD1 (6 bases). The CDR3 contains 16 residues. CDR1 and CDR2 from the germline V gene are MDHEN and SYDVKM. V was pared by 7 bases and J by 3 bases, with 22 bases between. CDR3 region: CASTPAGRGHYYEQYV. In DNA, the CDR3 is TGTGCCAGCACTCCGGCGGGCAGGGGACATTACTACGAGCAGTACGTC.

The gene calls are TRBV21-1 and TRBJ2-2; the D call in the table, TRBD1, was not verified against the DNA. TRBV21-1 is classified as a pseudogene. This CDR3 contains 16 residues. This chain's CDR3 is CASSKGGQPNTRELFF. As DNA, the CDR3 is TGTGCCAGCAGCAAAGGGGGACAACCGAACACCAGGGAGCTGTTTTTT.

In its sample, this clonotype was seen a few times. The chain joins TRBV11-2 to TRBJ2-5, with 8 bases aligning to TRBD1. The ends lost 4 bases at V and 1 base at J; junction bases unmatched: 5. Per germline, CDR1 SGHAT and CDR2 FQNNGV. CDR3 length: 15 residues. Here the CDR3 DNA reads TGTGCCAGCAGCTGGAACAGGGGGAGCCAAGAGACCCAGTACTTC. Protein sequence: CASSWNRGSQETQYF.

The chain joins TRBV30 to TRBJ1-6, with a tentative D call TRBD1 (5 bases). The CDR3 consists of 13 residues. Germline assignment: CDR1 GTSNPN and CDR2 SVGIG (reference sequence). The V gene lost 3 bases and the J gene lost 8 bases, with 11 bases spanning the gap. CDR3 protein: CAWRTAGDSPLHF. DNA for the CDR3: TGTGCCTGGAGGACAGCGGGGGATTCACCCCTCCACTTT.

This clonotype was seen more than once but under ten times. V and J are TRBV20-1 and TRBJ2-5; TRBD1 or TRBD2 may be the D gene (5 bases each). The J call could be wrong; TRBJ2-1 is a better fit for the DNA end. Germline CDR1 and CDR2: DFQATT and SNEGSKA (reference sequence). CDR3 length: 15 residues. The CDR3 loop is CSARIGARPYNEQFF. In DNA, the CDR3 is TGCAGTGCCAGAATCGGGGCGAGACCCTACAATGAGCAGTTCTTC.

The gene calls are TRBV28 and TRBJ1-1, with D possibly being TRBD1 (5 bases). Germline V gene lookup returns CDR1 MDHEN and CDR2 SYDVKM. CDR3 length: 12 residues. The CDR3 DNA follows: TGTGCGATTCGACAGCCAAACACTGAAGCTTTCTTT. This translates into CAIRQPNTEAFF.

This clonotype has more than one count but fewer than ten. For the CDR3, the DNA is TGCGCCAGCAGCCTTTCCTCGGGTGAAGCTTTCTTT. Translation: CASSLSSGEAFF. The rearrangement joins TRBV5-1 to TRBJ1-1; D uncertain. Germline loops: CDR1 SGHRS, CDR2 YFSETQ. The CDR3 is 12 amino acids. V was shortened by 4 bases and J by 7 bases, with 11 bases between the two germline ends. The full variable domain, its missing parts supplied by reference TRBV5-1 and TRBJ1-1, is KAGVTQTPRYLIKTRGQQVTLSCSPISGHRSVSWYQQTPGQGLQFLFEYFSETQRNKGNFPGRFSGRQFSNSRSEMNVSTLELGDSALYLCASSLSSGEAFFGQGTRLTVV.

In its sample, this clonotype was seen once. This chain joins TRBV12-3 or TRBV12-4 and TRBJ2-1; possible D gene TRBD2, 6 bases. CDR3 length: 14 amino acids. With 3 bases removed from V and 9 bases from J, the gap between germline ends came to 15 bases. CDR3: CASSFQGGVGEQFF. The CDR3 nucleotides are TGTGCCAGCAGTTTTCAGGGCGGGGTGGGTGAGCAGTTCTTC.